This T cell receptor beta chain was recorded in a study of blood T cells in healthy people across ages. Study findings and constraints: Relative to aged donors, long-lived donors carried more naive CD4+ cells and displayed higher diversity. Bulk PBMC profiling left naive and antigen-experienced comparisons inconclusive.

Concerning this clonotype itself: Its specificity is not known.

V was clipped by 6 bases and J by 4 bases, with 13 bases between them. The length of the CDR3 is 14 residues. Germline CDR1 and CDR2: SGHVS and FNYEAQ. A second PCR of 7 to 11 cycles used a sample-barcoded 5' primer and a J-beta primer mix. All samples gave at least 2.5 million CDR3-containing paired-end reads. From the 5' RACE reads, TCRdb called clonotypes with MiXCR, one entry per CDR3 protein. The table records about 1.7 million distinct CDR3 sequences, roughly 28% of them present only once. The genes are TRBV7-6 and TRBJ1-5; D perhaps matches TRBD1 (5 bases). The TCR was taken from a woman aged 25 to 39 in good health. Sample: blood. CDR3 region: CASRGGRDNQPQHF. CDR3 in DNA: TGTGCCAGCAGGGGGGGAAGGGATAATCAGCCCCAGCATTTT.